This is a list of T cell receptor beta chains from one sample in a study of blood T cell repertoires in COVID-19. TCRdb's table, derived via immunoSEQ multiplex PCR, lists solely in-frame clones and lacks some. The table includes a few hundred thousand clones, 80% to 90% detected once. Sequenced material: PBMCs or T cells enriched from blood (not recorded which). The receptors were sampled from a woman aged 50 to 60 who had been exposed to COVID-19. Both conserved end residues are part of each CDR3. Each record gives: clone size, V gene, J gene, D gene, CDR3 DNA, CDR3 protein. D genes are given only for firm matches. Only part of the rows carry a size: once, few, many, or a class if the clone is expanded.

clone_size: once
v_call: TRBV30
j_call: TRBJ2-7
d_call: TRBD1
cdr3_nt: TGTGCCTGGATTTCATCCGGGACAGGGGCCGAGCAGTACTTC
cdr3_aa: CAWISSGTGAEQYF

clone_size: -
v_call: TRBV7-9
j_call: TRBJ2-6
d_call: TRBD1
cdr3_nt: TGTGCCAGCAGCCAGGGACAGAACTCTGGGGCCAACGTCCTGACTTTC
cdr3_aa: CASSQGQNSGANVLTF

clone_size: -
v_call: TRBV20-1
j_call: TRBJ2-5
d_call: -
cdr3_nt: TGCAGTGCTAGTATAGTTTCCGGCCCCGCGGTGGAGACCCAGTACTTC
cdr3_aa: CSASIVSGPAVETQYF

clone_size: once
v_call: TRBV6-2/TRBV6-3
j_call: TRBJ1-5
d_call: TRBD1
cdr3_nt: TGTGCCAGCAGTTACTCGAAGGCAAGGGGGCCTAATCAGCCCCAGCATTTT
cdr3_aa: CASSYSKARGPNQPQHF

clone_size: few
v_call: TRBV29-1
j_call: TRBJ2-5
d_call: TRBD1
cdr3_nt: TGCAGCGTTGAAGATCCGGGACAGGGTAAAAGCCAAGAGACCCAGTACTTC
cdr3_aa: CSVEDPGQGKSQETQYF

clone_size: -
v_call: TRBV7-2
j_call: TRBJ2-1
d_call: TRBD1
cdr3_nt: TGTGCCAGCAGCCAACAGGGGAAGGTGGCCAATGAGCAGTTCTTC
cdr3_aa: CASSQQGKVANEQFF

clone_size: few
v_call: TRBV7-2
j_call: TRBJ1-6
d_call: -
cdr3_nt: TGTGCCAGCAGCCCCAGTGGGGCCCGATCACCCCTCCACTTT
cdr3_aa: CASSPSGARSPLHF

clone_size: -
v_call: TRBV7-2
j_call: TRBJ2-3
d_call: TRBD2
cdr3_nt: TGTGCCAGCAGCTCCGCTAGCGGGGTGTCAGATACGCAGTATTTT
cdr3_aa: CASSSASGVSDTQYF

clone_size: -
v_call: TRBV5-1
j_call: TRBJ2-3
d_call: TRBD1
cdr3_nt: TGCGCCAGCAGCTGGGGGACAGGGGGCTTCGATACGCAGTATTTT
cdr3_aa: CASSWGTGGFDTQYF

clone_size: -
v_call: TRBV9
j_call: TRBJ1-2
d_call: TRBD1
cdr3_nt: TGTGCCAGCACCTCCGGGACAGGGGGGTCGGAGGGCTACACCTTC
cdr3_aa: CASTSGTGGSEGYTF

clone_size: -
v_call: TRBV5-6
j_call: TRBJ1-5
d_call: -
cdr3_nt: TGTGCCAGCAGCAAGGGTCCAGGGGCCCCCGGGCCCCAGCATTTT
cdr3_aa: CASSKGPGAPGPQHF

clone_size: -
v_call: TRBV19
j_call: TRBJ1-1
d_call: -
cdr3_nt: TGTGCCAGTACCCCTTTTCGGGGCACTGAAGCTTTCTTT
cdr3_aa: CASTPFRGTEAFF

clone_size: -
v_call: TRBV19
j_call: TRBJ1-3
d_call: -
cdr3_nt: TGTGCCAGTAGTCCTGTCCTCGGTTCCGGAAACACCATATATTTT
cdr3_aa: CASSPVLGSGNTIYF

clone_size: -
v_call: TRBV15
j_call: TRBJ2-7
d_call: -
cdr3_nt: TGTGCCACCAGCAGTCCCGACAGGATCCTTTACGAGCAGTACTTC
cdr3_aa: CATSSPDRILYEQYF

clone_size: -
v_call: TRBV7-2
j_call: TRBJ1-1
d_call: TRBD1
cdr3_nt: TGTGCCAGCAGCTTGACAGGGACCCACACTGAAGCTTTCTTT
cdr3_aa: CASSLTGTHTEAFF

clone_size: -
v_call: TRBV27
j_call: TRBJ2-7
d_call: -
cdr3_nt: TGTGCCAGCAGTTCCCCCGACCCCAGGGAGCAGTACTTC
cdr3_aa: CASSSPDPREQYF

clone_size: -
v_call: TRBV27
j_call: TRBJ2-3
d_call: TRBD2
cdr3_nt: TGTGCCAGCAGTGCCAGACTAGCGGGGGGCACAGATACGCAGTATTTT
cdr3_aa: CASSARLAGGTDTQYF

clone_size: -
v_call: TRBV9
j_call: TRBJ1-3
d_call: -
cdr3_nt: TGTGCCAGCAGCGTAGAAGGCAGGCCCACCACCATATATTTT
cdr3_aa: CASSVEGRPTTIYF

clone_size: -
v_call: TRBV5-4
j_call: TRBJ1-1
d_call: TRBD1
cdr3_nt: TGTGCCAGCAGCTTGTCCTGGACAGGGGGGATGAACACTGAAGCTTTCTTT
cdr3_aa: CASSLSWTGGMNTEAFF

clone_size: few
v_call: TRBV6-5
j_call: TRBJ2-3
d_call: TRBD2
cdr3_nt: TGTGCCAGCTCTCCCCAGCGGGGGGTTACAGATACGCAGTATTTT
cdr3_aa: CASSPQRGVTDTQYF

clone_size: -
v_call: TRBV12-3/TRBV12-4
j_call: TRBJ1-1
d_call: -
cdr3_nt: TGTGCCAGCAGTTTAGGGGGGGACACTGAAGCTTTCTTT
cdr3_aa: CASSLGGDTEAFF

clone_size: -
v_call: TRBV7-9
j_call: TRBJ2-3
d_call: -
cdr3_nt: TGTGCCAGCAGCTTACAAGGGTGGGGAGACGATACGCAGTATTTT
cdr3_aa: CASSLQGWGDDTQYF

clone_size: -
v_call: TRBV28
j_call: TRBJ1-2
d_call: -
cdr3_nt: TGTGCCAGCAGCCCCTCAACAGGGTTCTATGGCTACACCTTC
cdr3_aa: CASSPSTGFYGYTF

clone_size: -
v_call: TRBV9
j_call: TRBJ1-1
d_call: -
cdr3_nt: TGTGCCAGCAGCGTGGAACCCCGGGACACAGGATACACTGAAGCTTTCTTT
cdr3_aa: CASSVEPRDTGYTEAFF

clone_size: -
v_call: TRBV12-3/TRBV12-4
j_call: TRBJ2-1
d_call: -
cdr3_nt: TGTGCCAGCAGGAACCCCCCTAAATCGGAGCAGTTCTTC
cdr3_aa: CASRNPPKSEQFF

clone_size: -
v_call: TRBV5-1
j_call: TRBJ2-1
d_call: TRBD2
cdr3_nt: TGCGCCAGCAGCCTAGCGGGGGGGAACTACAATGAGCAGTTCTTC
cdr3_aa: CASSLAGGNYNEQFF

clone_size: -
v_call: TRBV28
j_call: TRBJ1-1
d_call: TRBD1
cdr3_nt: TGTGCCAGCAGTCTTGGACAGGGAAGAAAAGCTTTCTTT
cdr3_aa: CASSLGQGRKAFF

clone_size: -
v_call: TRBV15
j_call: TRBJ2-7
d_call: -
cdr3_nt: TGTGCCACCAGCAGAGATCGATGGGGACTGAACTACGAGCAGTACTTC
cdr3_aa: CATSRDRWGLNYEQYF

clone_size: -
v_call: TRBV4-1
j_call: TRBJ2-5
d_call: TRBD2
cdr3_nt: TGCGCCAGCAGCCAAGAAGGACGAGCGGGGGGGCTGGAGACCCAGTACTTC
cdr3_aa: CASSQEGRAGGLETQYF

clone_size: -
v_call: TRBV14
j_call: TRBJ2-5
d_call: TRBD1
cdr3_nt: TGTGCCAGCAGCCTTGGGACAGGGTGGGTGAAGACCCAGTACTTC
cdr3_aa: CASSLGTGWVKTQYF

clone_size: -
v_call: TRBV6-4
j_call: TRBJ2-3
d_call: -
cdr3_nt: TGTGCCAGCAGTATGACAGAGAGCACAGATACGCAGTATTTT
cdr3_aa: CASSMTESTDTQYF

clone_size: -
v_call: TRBV25-1
j_call: TRBJ2-3
d_call: -
cdr3_nt: TGTGCCAGCAGTGACACGGGGGGCACAGATACGCAGTATTTT
cdr3_aa: CASSDTGGTDTQYF

clone_size: -
v_call: TRBV6-2/TRBV6-3
j_call: TRBJ2-1
d_call: TRBD2
cdr3_nt: TGTGCCAGCAGCCCGGGGCGAGCGGGGGGTGGTGAGCAGTTCTTC
cdr3_aa: CASSPGRAGGGEQFF

clone_size: -
v_call: TRBV14
j_call: TRBJ2-7
d_call: -
cdr3_nt: TGTGCCAGCAGCCGCACGCTTAGCGGCTCCTACGAGCAGTACTTC
cdr3_aa: CASSRTLSGSYEQYF

clone_size: many
v_call: TRBV28
j_call: TRBJ2-2
d_call: -
cdr3_nt: TGTGCCAGCGGTGGACAGCACGGGGAGCTGTTTTTT
cdr3_aa: CASGGQHGELFF

clone_size: -
v_call: TRBV13
j_call: TRBJ2-5
d_call: -
cdr3_nt: TGTGCCAGCAGCTTACGGGACATTCAAGAGACCCAGTACTTC
cdr3_aa: CASSLRDIQETQYF

clone_size: -
v_call: TRBV6-5
j_call: TRBJ1-1
d_call: -
cdr3_nt: TGTGCCAGCAAGAGGGTACTGAACACTGAAGCTTTCTTT
cdr3_aa: CASKRVLNTEAFF

clone_size: once
v_call: TRBV11-2
j_call: TRBJ1-1
d_call: TRBD1
cdr3_nt: TGTGCCAGCAGCTTACGGACAGGGGGAACTAAGGGTGAAGCTTTCTTT
cdr3_aa: CASSLRTGGTKGEAFF

clone_size: -
v_call: TRBV12-5
j_call: TRBJ1-1
d_call: -
cdr3_nt: TGTGCTAGTGGCAACGGGGGGACTGAAGCTTTCTTT
cdr3_aa: CASGNGGTEAFF

clone_size: -
v_call: TRBV27
j_call: TRBJ2-2
d_call: -
cdr3_nt: TGTGCCAGCAGTTTAGCGGGGGCCCCCCCCGGGGAGCTGTTTTTT
cdr3_aa: CASSLAGAPPGELFF

clone_size: -
v_call: TRBV11-2
j_call: TRBJ1-1
d_call: -
cdr3_nt: TGTGCCAGCAGCTTAGTAGGGGCCGGTGAAGCTTTCTTT
cdr3_aa: CASSLVGAGEAFF

clone_size: once
v_call: TRBV19
j_call: TRBJ1-4
d_call: -
cdr3_nt: TGTGCCAGTACGGAGGGCCAGAATGAAAAACTGTTTTTT
cdr3_aa: CASTEGQNEKLFF

clone_size: -
v_call: TRBV11-2
j_call: TRBJ1-1
d_call: -
cdr3_nt: TGTGCCAGCAGCTTTGGGGCAACCACTGAAGCTTTCTTT
cdr3_aa: CASSFGATTEAFF

clone_size: -
v_call: TRBV6-4
j_call: TRBJ1-2
d_call: TRBD1
cdr3_nt: TGTGCCAGCAGTGACCTCGCGGGACAGATGCCTTACACCTTC
cdr3_aa: CASSDLAGQMPYTF

clone_size: -
v_call: TRBV29-1
j_call: TRBJ1-1
d_call: TRBD1
cdr3_nt: TGCAGCGTCCAACCCACAGGGGGTTGGAACACTGAAGCTTTCTTT
cdr3_aa: CSVQPTGGWNTEAFF

clone_size: -
v_call: TRBV7-8
j_call: TRBJ2-7
d_call: TRBD2
cdr3_nt: TGTGCCAGCAACCTGGGACTAGCGGGGACCTACGAGCAGTACTTC
cdr3_aa: CASNLGLAGTYEQYF

clone_size: -
v_call: TRBV5-4
j_call: TRBJ2-7
d_call: TRBD2
cdr3_nt: TGTGCCAGCAGCTTGGAAAGGACTAGCTCCTACGAGCAGTACTTC
cdr3_aa: CASSLERTSSYEQYF

clone_size: -
v_call: TRBV18
j_call: TRBJ2-6
d_call: TRBD1
cdr3_nt: TGTGCCAGCTCACCCATTAAAGGGACAGCTGGGGCCAACGTCCTGACTTTC
cdr3_aa: CASSPIKGTAGANVLTF

clone_size: -
v_call: TRBV12-5
j_call: TRBJ2-3
d_call: -
cdr3_nt: TGTGCTAGTGGTCCCGGGGTAGCGATGAACACAGATACGCAGTATTTT
cdr3_aa: CASGPGVAMNTDTQYF

clone_size: few
v_call: TRBV5-5
j_call: TRBJ2-1
d_call: TRBD1
cdr3_nt: TGTGCCAGCAGCGTGACAGGGGTCGGGAATGAGCAGTTCTTC
cdr3_aa: CASSVTGVGNEQFF

clone_size: -
v_call: TRBV2
j_call: TRBJ1-3
d_call: -
cdr3_nt: TGTGCCAGCATCCCCAATCGAAGCGGAAACACCATATATTTT
cdr3_aa: CASIPNRSGNTIYF

clone_size: -
v_call: TRBV5-5
j_call: TRBJ2-3
d_call: -
cdr3_nt: TGTGCCAGCAGCTTGTTTAGGGCAGGAGGGTCAGATACGCAGTATTTT
cdr3_aa: CASSLFRAGGSDTQYF

clone_size: -
v_call: TRBV29-1
j_call: TRBJ2-1
d_call: TRBD2
cdr3_nt: TGCAGCGTTGTAGGCGGGGGGATCTCCTACAATGAGCAGTTCTTC
cdr3_aa: CSVVGGGISYNEQFF

clone_size: once
v_call: TRBV5-3
j_call: TRBJ2-3
d_call: -
cdr3_nt: TGTGCCAGAAGCTCTTTTGGAGTGGCCACAGATACGCAGTATTTT
cdr3_aa: CARSSFGVATDTQYF

clone_size: -
v_call: TRBV19
j_call: TRBJ2-1
d_call: TRBD2
cdr3_nt: TGTGCCAGTAGTGAACTAGCGGGGCTGTATAGCTCCTACTACAATGAGCAGTTCTTC
cdr3_aa: CASSELAGLYSSYYNEQFF

clone_size: -
v_call: TRBV15
j_call: TRBJ2-1
d_call: TRBD1
cdr3_nt: TGTGCCACCAGCAGGGTTGACAGGGGAACGGGCAATGAGCAGTTCTTC
cdr3_aa: CATSRVDRGTGNEQFF

clone_size: -
v_call: TRBV7-9
j_call: TRBJ1-4
d_call: -
cdr3_nt: TGTGCCAGCAGCTTACCGGGAGGGTATGAAAAACTGTTTTTT
cdr3_aa: CASSLPGGYEKLFF

clone_size: -
v_call: TRBV6-2/TRBV6-3
j_call: TRBJ1-3
d_call: -
cdr3_nt: TGTGCCAGCAGTTACGGGGCTAGCTCTGGAAACACCATATATTTT
cdr3_aa: CASSYGASSGNTIYF